These T cell receptor beta chains were read from a single sample in a study of T cells after yellow fever vaccination. TCRdb reanalysed the 5' RACE reads using MiXCR and keeps one entry per CDR3 protein. The table has about 510,000 distinct CDR3 sequences, roughly 22% seen once. The sample consisted of PBMCs, taken 20 to 25 days after the first yellow fever vaccination. The receptors were gathered from a man younger than 30 who received the YFV17D yellow fever vaccine. Both conserved end residues are part of each CDR3. D genes are given only for firm matches. For some rows the clone size is stated as once, few or many, or as a class when expanded; others skip it.

TRBV20-1	TRBD2	NA	TRBJ2-5	TGCAGTGCTGAGATAGCGGGGGTCGGCGAGACCCAGTACTTC	CSAEIAGVGETQYF
TRBV5-6	NA	few	TRBJ1-1	TGTGCCAGCAGCCCAGGTAGCACTGAAGCTTTCTTT	CASSPGSTEAFF
TRBV5-5	NA	NA	TRBJ2-1	TGTGCCAGCAGCTTGGAGGACCCCAGGGTGAATGAGCAGTTCTTC	CASSLEDPRVNEQFF
TRBV10-2	TRBD2	few	TRBJ2-1	TGCGCCAGCAGACACCCCACTAGCGGGGTACGTGATGAGCAGTTCTTC	CASRHPTSGVRDEQFF
TRBV4-1	TRBD1	few	TRBJ2-1	TGCGCCAGCAGCCCCACAGGGGTCGATGAGCAGTTCTTC	CASSPTGVDEQFF
TRBV3-1	TRBD2	few	TRBJ2-5	TGTGCCAGCAGCCAAGGCGATTTGGGGCGGGGGGACCAAGAGACCCAGTACTTC	CASSQGDLGRGDQETQYF
TRBV18	NA	once	TRBJ1-1	TGTGCCAGCTCACCACAGTCGGCCTCGGACACTGAAGCTTTCTTT	CASSPQSASDTEAFF
TRBV20-1	TRBD2	NA	TRBJ2-3	TGCAGTGCTAGATCCGGCAGGCAGAGCGGGGGGGTGAGCACAGATACGCAGTATTTT	CSARSGRQSGGVSTDTQYF
TRBV4-3	NA	NA	TRBJ2-3	TGCGCCAGCAGCCAAGATAGGGCAGATAGCACAGATACGCAGTATTTT	CASSQDRADSTDTQYF
TRBV20-1	TRBD1	NA	TRBJ1-4	TGCAGTGCCACGAGGGACAGAGGGGCTGAAAAACTGTTTTTT	CSATRDRGAEKLFF
TRBV5-1	TRBD1	NA	TRBJ2-7	TGCGCCAGCAGCTCAGAAGTCCGGGACAGGCGGTACTTC	CASSSEVRDRRYF
TRBV7-8	NA	few	TRBJ2-3	TGTGCCAGCAGCCTGGACCTACAGGGCTTGAGCACAGATACGCAGTATTTT	CASSLDLQGLSTDTQYF
TRBV12-3/TRBV12-4	TRBD1	few	TRBJ2-6	TGTGCCAGCAGACTACAGGGGATCCCTCGTGGGGCCAACGTCCTGACTTTC	CASRLQGIPRGANVLTF
TRBV6-5	NA	NA	TRBJ1-2	TGTGCCAGCAGTTACTCGATTGGGGGGTACAACTATGGCTACACCTTC	CASSYSIGGYNYGYTF